This TCR beta chain was profiled in a study of blood T cell repertoires in COVID-19. With 5 bases removed from V and 1 base from J, the gap between germline ends came to 11 bases. Per germline, CDR1 SGHTA and CDR2 FQGNSA. The CDR3 is made up of 14 amino acids. Data came from immunoSEQ multiplex PCR; TCRdb stores just in-frame clones and leaves some out. The profile shows about 280,000 clones, roughly 85% of them singletons. Recruits, aged about 18 to 90 years, lived in approximately 26 US areas. Clinical histories supplied by participants themselves formed the basis of cohort assignment. Donors in Cohort 3 who had recovered were those with two negative PCRs, healthcare professional clearance, or resolution of their symptoms.

The receptor's source is a woman in her 50s who had recovered from COVID-19. Sequenced material: PBMCs or T cells enriched from blood (not recorded which). The chain carries TRBV7-2 and TRBJ1-1; the D is unclear. The CDR3, as DNA: TGTGCCAGCAGCCCACAGAGAAGGAACACTGAAGCTTTCTTT. Amino acid sequence: CASSPQRRNTEAFF.